Each of the 12 T cell receptor beta chains below was sequenced from the same sample in a study of regulatory T cells in long-lasting Graves disease. According to the study, TCR beta libraries were built with iRepertoire HTBI primers and CDR3-region Arm-PCR. TCRdb called the multiplex PCR reads again in MiXCR, with one record for every CDR3 protein. The sample has 350,000 to 550,000 distinct CDR3 sequences, around 13% seen once. Time point described: newly diagnosed GD, antithyroid drugs for less than 3 months. There was RNA extracted from PBMCs, and the TCR library was made from it. These same data were also listed under a study on T cells in Graves' hyperthyroidism and ophthalmopathy.

The starting material was peripheral blood mononuclear cells (PBMCs), obtained at new diagnosis, from a patient treated with antithyroid drugs. These receptors were collected from a woman between 45 and 65 years old with Graves disease.

This clonotype was seen at least ten times. The chain has TRBV11-2 and TRBJ2-7, with D possibly being TRBD1 or TRBD2 (6 bases each). V was trimmed by 4 bases and J by 2 bases, leaving 18 bases between them. The CDR3 has 16 residues. Looked up from germline, CDR1 is SGHAT and CDR2 is FQNNGV. This CDR3 reads CASSYAVKGGPYEQYF. CDR3 DNA sequence: TGTGCCAGCAGCTACGCGGTTAAGGGGGGCCCCTACGAGCAGTACTTC.

A word on this clonotype: Just one base apart from a much larger clone, this may be a read error. Without the conserved terminal phenylalanine or tryptophan, this CDR3 likely stems from a read error. The V call is TRBV27, the J call TRBJ1-1; weak D call: TRBD1 (5 bases). The germline V gene has CDR1 MNHEY and CDR2 SMNVEV (reference sequence). V lost 5 bases and J 5 bases, leaving 9 bases between the germline ends. This CDR3 spans 12 amino acids. In DNA, the CDR3 is TGTGCCAGCAGTAAGGGGTATACTGAAGCTTTCCTT. As protein: CASSKGYTEAFL.

This clonotype occurred a few times. The chain combines TRBV30 with TRBJ1-3; D is possibly TRBD1 (6 bases). Trimming stripped 3 bases from V and 0 bases from J, with 21 bases between. CDR3 length: 18 amino acids. The V gene's germline CDR1 is GTSNPN and CDR2 SVGIG (reference sequence). The CDR3 loop reads CAWRPGTEAGASGNTIYF. The CDR3 DNA is TGTGCCTGGAGACCTGGAACCGAGGCGGGGGCCTCTGGAAACACCATATATTTT.

This clonotype was seen a handful of times. This chain connects TRBV12-3 or TRBV12-4 to TRBJ1-1; the D is unclear. This CDR3 has 13 amino acids. The V end lost 8 bases, the J end lost 5 bases, and 15 bases lay between the germline ends. In nucleotides, the CDR3 is TGTGCCAGCGTAAAGGGTATAAGTACTGAAGCTTTCTTT. It translates to CASVKGISTEAFF.

In its sample, this clonotype was seen a few times. A much larger clone sits a single nucleotide away, making a read error possible. The chain is built from TRBV6-2 or TRBV6-3 and TRBJ2-7, with D tentatively TRBD1 (6 bases). The CDR3 sequence is 15 residues long. Germline lookup yields CDR1 MNHEY and CDR2 SVGEGT. For the CDR3, the DNA is TGTGCCGGCAGTTACTCGATTGGGGACACGTACGAGCAGTACTTC. Translating gives CAGSYSIGDTYEQYF.

This clonotype was found many times. V usage is TRBV28 and J usage is TRBJ1-2; TRBD1 matches at 10 bases. The CDR3 has 14 amino acids. Trimming at V came to 7 bases and at J to 4 bases, leaving 6 bases not matched to a gene. Germline V gene sequence: CDR1 MDHEN, CDR2 SYDVKM. The CDR3 is CASKLTGGGYGYTF. Written as DNA, the CDR3 is TGTGCCAGCAAGCTGACAGGGGGCGGCTATGGCTACACCTTC.

This clonotype was detected many times. V gene TRBV3-1 combines with J gene TRBJ2-1; unclear D gene. This CDR3 comprises 13 residues. The germline V gene encodes CDR1 LGHDT and CDR2 YNNKEL (reference sequence). V lost 0 bases and J lost 9, with 9 bases in between. As DNA, the CDR3 is TGTGCCAGCAGCCAAGATTTGCCCGCTGAGCAGTTCTTC. Encoded protein: CASSQDLPAEQFF.

At least ten counts were recorded for this clonotype. The chain is built from TRBV3-1 and TRBJ1-1; no reliable D call. Trimming took 4 bases from V and 1 from J, leaving 13 bases between them. Germline CDR1 is LGHDT and CDR2 is YNNKEL (reference sequence). CDR3 length: 15 residues. This chain's CDR3 is CASSRTGDPNTEAFF. The DNA for the CDR3 is TGTGCCAGCAGCCGAACGGGAGACCCGAACACTGAAGCTTTCTTT.

This clonotype was recorded a few times. The chain joins TRBV27 to TRBJ2-1; 7 positions match TRBD1. Germline values: CDR1 MNHEY, CDR2 SMNVEV (reference sequence). CDR3 length: 13 amino acids. V lost 5 bases and J lost 4; bases outside the gene matches: 2. In DNA, the CDR3 is TGTGCCAGCAGTAGGGGGCTTTACAATGAGCAGTTCTTC. This encodes CASSRGLYNEQFF.

About this clonotype itself: This may be a read error: a much more frequent sequence differs by one nucleotide. V is TRBV29-1 and J is TRBJ1-1; D is unresolved. The CDR3 loop spans 14 amino acids. Trimming stripped 3 bases from V and 0 bases from J, with 11 bases between. Germline V CDR1 and CDR2: SQVTM, ANQGSEA. The chain's CDR3 is CSVESRLMNTEAFF. CDR3 coding DNA: TGCAGCGTTGAGAGCAGACTAATGAACACTGAAGCTTTCTTT.

This clonotype was seen ten or more times. The rearrangement links TRBV7-6 to TRBJ1-1, with D unclear. V lost 1 base to trimming and J lost 1 base, with 7 bases between them. The CDR3 runs to 14 residues. Germline V lookup: CDR1 SGHVS, CDR2 FNYEAQ. CDR3 loop: CASSLGAENTEAFF. The CDR3 nucleotides read TGTGCCAGCAGCTTAGGGGCAGAGAACACTGAAGCTTTCTTT.

The rearrangement uses TRBV18 and TRBJ2-1; unclear D gene. This CDR3 comprises 15 residues. CDR1 and CDR2 from the germline V gene are KGHSH and LQKENI. Trimming removed 3 bases from V and 2 bases from J, with 11 bases in between. CDR3 nucleotides: TGTGCCAGCTCACCTTTGAAGGATACCTACAATGAGCAGTTCTTC. Translation: CASSPLKDTYNEQFF.